What follows are 27 T cell receptor beta chains derived from one specimen sequenced in a study of technical replicates of blood from a few donors. Measured with immunoSEQ multiplex PCR; TCRdb has only the in-frame clones, and not every one. The sample lists under 95,000 clones; roughly 98% were seen once. What was sequenced was T cells isolated from PBMCs. The receptors come from a human donor in good health.

This chain uses TRBV7-9 with TRBJ2-3, with TRBD2 as a possible D gene (5 bases). The CDR3 covers 18 residues. Trimming took off 5 bases at V and 3 bases at J, with 24 bases between the two ends. Germline lookup yields CDR1 SEHNR and CDR2 FQNEAQ (reference sequence). The chain's CDR3 is CASSPIRGPSRGTDTQYF. The DNA for the CDR3 is TGTGCCAGCAGCCCCATCCGCGGGCCCAGTCGAGGAACAGATACGCAGTATTTT.

The chain is built from TRBV2 and TRBJ1-5, with D unresolved. The CDR3 loop spans 15 amino acids. V was trimmed by 5 bases and J by 0 bases, leaving 11 bases between them. Germline assignment: CDR1 SNHLY and CDR2 FYNNEI. The CDR3 nucleotides read TGTGCCAGCAGTAATTTCGGGTATAGCAATCAGCCCCAGCATTTT. The encoded protein is CASSNFGYSNQPQHF.

The chain links TRBV27 to TRBJ1-2, with TRBD1 matching over 9 bases. CDR1 is MNHEY and CDR2 is SMNVEV in the germline V gene (reference sequence). This CDR3 has 14 amino acids. Trimming cost V 6 bases and J 10 bases; bases outside gene matches: 12. DNA of the CDR3: TGTGCCAGCAGGGACAGGGGAGGTTTCCCGGTCTACACCTTC. Its translation: CASRDRGGFPVYTF.

In nucleotides, the CDR3 is TGTGCCAGCAGCTTAGTAAGAGAAGAGACCCAGTACTTC. It specifies CASSLVREETQYF. This rearrangement joins TRBV7-8 to TRBJ2-5, with D unclear. Between the trimmed V and J ends, which lost 1 base and 3 bases, there was a span of 6 bases. Per germline, CDR1 SGHVS and CDR2 FQNEAQ. The CDR3 totals 13 residues.

A single count supports this clone. The chain has TRBV5-1 and TRBJ2-3; D unclear. The CDR3 is 13 amino acids. Trimming left V 1 base short and J 6 bases short, with 9 bases between. The V gene's germline CDR1 is SGHRS and CDR2 YFSETQ. The CDR3 is CASSLHQVDTQYF. In DNA, the CDR3 is TGCGCCAGCAGCTTGCACCAGGTTGATACGCAGTATTTT.

The V and J genes are TRBV5-1 and TRBJ2-1; 8 positions agree with TRBD2. Trimming removed 0 bases from V and 2 bases from J; junction bases left unmatched: 4. Looked up from germline, CDR1 is SGHRS and CDR2 is YFSETQ. The CDR3 sequence is 16 residues long. The CDR3 is CASSLEAGVTYNEQFF. In nucleotides, the CDR3 is TGCGCCAGCAGCTTGGAAGCGGGAGTCACCTACAATGAGCAGTTCTTC.

This chain joins TRBV7-2 and TRBJ1-1, with D perhaps TRBD1 (6 bases). This CDR3 contains 15 residues. CDR1 is SGHTA, CDR2 FQGNSA, per germline. Trimming removed 4 bases from V and 1 base from J, with 13 bases in between. CDR3 in amino acids: CASSWETGRNTEAFF. The CDR3 DNA reads as TGTGCCAGCAGCTGGGAAACAGGGAGGAACACTGAAGCTTTCTTT.

V is TRBV27 and J is TRBJ1-4; D might be TRBD1 (5 bases). Germline V gene data show CDR1 as MNHEY and CDR2 as SMNVEV (reference sequence). The ends were cut back, 5 bases at V and 5 bases at J, with 24 bases in the middle. The CDR3 totals 18 residues. Written as DNA, the CDR3 is TGTGCCAGCAGTCCCCATGTCTCAGGGCCACTTTCGAATGAAAAACTGTTTTTT. It codes for CASSPHVSGPLSNEKLFF.

This clone appeared once. V is TRBV28 and J is TRBJ1-1, with 7 nucleotides matching TRBD1. This CDR3 spans 13 amino acids. Germline CDR1 is MDHEN and CDR2 is SYDVKM. Trimming took 5 bases from V and 3 from J; bases not matched to a gene: 3. CDR3 loop: CASSLTGDTEAFF. The CDR3 region has the DNA TGTGCCAGCAGTCTCACAGGGGACACTGAAGCTTTCTTT.

CDR3 region: CASSHGQNQPQHF. DNA for the CDR3: TGTGCCAGCAGCCACGGACAGAATCAGCCCCAGCATTTT. This chain links TRBV27 with TRBJ1-5, with a possible D match to TRBD1 (6 bases). This CDR3 has 13 residues. V was clipped by 6 bases and J by 4 bases, with 10 bases between them. The germline V gene has CDR1 MNHEY and CDR2 SMNVEV (reference sequence).

The chain employs TRBV9 and TRBJ2-2, with 14 bases identical to TRBD2. V trimming: 3 bases; J trimming: 6 bases; junction bases outside the gene matches: 13. The CDR3 totals 19 residues. Germline loops: CDR1 SGDLS, CDR2 YYNGEE. CDR3 sequence (DNA): TGTGCCAGCAGCGATTCCGGGACTAGCGGGAGCAATTTTCCCGGGGAGCTGTTTTTT. Its translation is CASSDSGTSGSNFPGELFF. Together with reference TRBV9 and TRBJ2-2, the CDR3 gives the full variable domain: DSGVTQTPKHLITATGQRVTLRCSPRSGDLSVYWYQQSLDQGLQFLIQYYNGEERAKGNILERFSAQQFPDLHSELNLSSLELGDSALYFCASSDSGTSGSNFPGELFFGEGSRLTVL.

CDR3 in DNA: TGTGCCACCTTCGGGACAGGGGACGAAATAAACTATGGCTACACCTTC. Its protein product is CATFGTGDEINYGYTF. The genes are TRBV28 and TRBJ1-2; 10 bases fit TRBD1. The CDR3 runs 16 residues. The trim removed 10 bases at V and 2 bases at J, leaving 13 bases unmatched. The V gene's germline CDR1 is MDHEN and CDR2 SYDVKM.

V and J are TRBV9 and TRBJ2-5; 8 bases agree with TRBD1. Germline CDR1 reads SGDLS; CDR2 reads YYNGEE. The J segment lost 9 bases and the V segment lost 0 bases, leaving 10 bases of the junction unmatched. The CDR3 totals 15 residues. CDR3 in DNA: TGTGCCAGCAGCGTAGCCCAGGACAGGGATTTGGCCCAGTACTTC. Translated: CASSVAQDRDLAQYF.

As DNA, the CDR3 is TGCGCCAGCAGCGTACACGATGGAGGACGGTACGAGCAGTACTTC. Amino acid sequence: CASSVHDGGRYEQYF. This chain links TRBV4-1 with TRBJ2-7; maybe TRBD2 (5 bases). CDR1 is MGHRA, CDR2 YSYEKL, per germline. V was clipped by 5 bases and J by 4 bases, with 18 bases between them. This CDR3 is built from 15 residues.

The chain uses TRBV6-6 and TRBJ2-1; TRBD1 matches 8 bases. Germline trimming cut 5 bases from V and 8 bases from J; bases unmatched to any gene: 5. Germline V gives CDR1 MNHNY, CDR2 SVGAGI (reference sequence). The CDR3 consists of 13 residues. CDR3 nucleotide sequence: TGTGCCAGCAGTAACAGGGGGAGGCATGAGCAGTTCTTC. It translates to CASSNRGRHEQFF.

This clone was seen more than once but under ten times. V and J are TRBV7-9 and TRBJ1-1, with D hard to call. Germline V lookup: CDR1 SEHNR, CDR2 FQNEAQ (reference sequence). The CDR3 is made up of 14 amino acids. V was pared by 2 bases and J by 3 bases, with 10 bases between. CDR3 protein: CASSLFTAHTEAFF. The CDR3 region has the DNA TGTGCCAGCAGCTTATTCACTGCTCACACTGAAGCTTTCTTT.

This clone appeared a single time. The chain employs TRBV27 and TRBJ2-3; 8 positions match TRBD1. This CDR3 spans 15 amino acids. Germline V gene lookup returns CDR1 MNHEY and CDR2 SMNVEV (reference sequence). Trimming cost V 5 bases and J 2 bases; bases outside gene matches: 6. CDR3 bases: TGTGCCAGCAGTATTACGACAGGGGTCACAGATACGCAGTATTTT. The encoded protein is CASSITTGVTDTQYF.

The chain is built from TRBV30 and TRBJ1-4, with D hard to call. Germline CDR1 and CDR2: GTSNPN and SVGIG (reference sequence). V was clipped by 2 bases and J by 0 bases, with 4 bases between them. The CDR3 covers 13 residues. CDR3 in amino acids: CAWSSATNEKLFF. The CDR3 region has the DNA TGTGCCTGGAGTTCGGCAACTAATGAAAAACTGTTTTTT.

The chain has TRBV4-1 and TRBJ2-2; 9 nucleotides line up with TRBD1. J lost 4 bases, V lost 4 bases, and 13 bases had no gene match. The CDR3 runs to 18 residues. Per germline, CDR1 MGHRA and CDR2 YSYEKL. Here the CDR3 reads CASSLVRTGERGTGELFF. Written as DNA, the CDR3 is TGCGCCAGCAGCCTCGTTCGGACAGGGGAACGGGGCACCGGGGAGCTGTTTTTT.

V gene TRBV19 combines with J gene TRBJ2-3; 7 bases match TRBD2. The germline CDR1 and CDR2 sequences are LNHDA and SQIVND (reference sequence). Trimming removed 9 bases from V and 2 bases from J; junction bases left unmatched: 5. CDR3 size: 13 residues. The CDR3 nucleotides are TGTGCCAGCCGTCTAGCGGCCACAGATACGCAGTATTTT. Translating it yields CASRLAATDTQYF.

The rearrangement links TRBV28 to TRBJ2-7; the D is unclear. Germline V gene sequence: CDR1 MDHEN, CDR2 SYDVKM. CDR3 length equals 15 residues. V was trimmed by 3 bases and J by 7 bases, leaving 19 bases between them. CDR3 sequence: CASSFQVLPPREQYF. CDR3 in DNA: TGTGCCAGCAGTTTTCAGGTCCTCCCCCCCAGGGAGCAGTACTTC.

The chain carries TRBV10-2 and TRBJ2-1; 7 bases align to TRBD2. V was pared by 2 bases and J by 7 bases, with 20 bases of the junction left unmatched. This CDR3 has 19 residues. Germline CDR1 reads WSHSY; CDR2 reads SAAADI. The CDR3: CASSETEAAGTMMWNEQFF. CDR3 nucleotide sequence: TGCGCCAGCAGTGAGACGGAGGCTGCCGGGACTATGATGTGGAATGAGCAGTTCTTC.

J is TRBJ1-3 and V is TRBV20-1; no definite D call. The CDR3 runs to 11 residues. Germline CDR1 and CDR2: DFQATT and SNEGSKA (reference sequence). CDR3 nucleotide sequence: TGCAGCGTTAAAACTGGAAACACCATATATTTT. Translation gives CSVKTGNTIYF.

The chain uses TRBV29-1 and TRBJ2-1, with TRBD2 matching over 9 bases. The CDR3 extends over 14 amino acids. CDR1 and CDR2 (germline): SQVTM, ANQGSEA. V gave up 7 bases and J gave up 6 bases; unmatched junction bases: 10. CDR3 sequence (DNA): TGCAGCGCCCGTAGCGGGAGTCCCACCAATGAGCAGTTCTTC. Protein: CSARSGSPTNEQFF.

The chain is built from TRBV30 and TRBJ2-7; TRBD2 might be the D (7 bases). The germline V gene encodes CDR1 GTSNPN and CDR2 SVGIG (reference sequence). V was shortened by 4 bases and J by 0 bases, with 19 bases between the two germline ends. This CDR3 is built from 16 residues. The chain's CDR3 is CAWKGGGGVISYEQYF. CDR3 DNA: TGTGCCTGGAAAGGGGGAGGGGGGGTTATCTCCTACGAGCAGTACTTC.

This rearrangement joins TRBV28 to TRBJ1-2; 7 bases fit TRBD1. J was trimmed by 4 bases and V by 5 bases; bases with no gene match: 10. Germline V gives CDR1 MDHEN, CDR2 SYDVKM. The CDR3 runs to 15 residues. The CDR3 DNA follows: TGTGCCAGCAGTCCACTAACAGGGGCGATCTATGGCTACACCTTC. The encoded protein is CASSPLTGAIYGYTF.

This rearrangement joins TRBV6-4 to TRBJ2-7, with 15 bases aligning to TRBD2. The CDR3 contains 16 residues. Germline values: CDR1 MRHNA, CDR2 SNTAGT. V lost 9 bases and J lost 6; bases outside the gene matches: 12. DNA for the CDR3: TGTGCCAGTCAACCCGGGACTAGCGGGAGGTTTTGCGAGCAGTACTTC. It encodes CASQPGTSGRFCEQYF.